This T cell receptor beta chain was recorded in a study of blood T cells in healthy people across ages. Broader study findings: Older age went with lower TCR beta diversity per million T cells, in a roughly linear way.

Using a J-beta primer mix together with a sample-barcoded 5' primer, a second PCR was run for roughly 6 to 11 cycles. One entry per CDR3 protein results from TCRdb running MiXCR on the 5' RACE reads. This table has hundreds of thousands of distinct CDR3 sequences, 56% appearing once. In germline, CDR1 is SQVTM, CDR2 ANQGSEA. The CDR3 loop spans 15 amino acids. The ends were cut back, 0 bases at V and 2 bases at J, with 14 bases in the middle. There are a few counts of this clonotype. Its antigen is not identified. A minimum of 6 micrograms of total RNA was extracted per sample. Sequenced sample: blood. The chain has TRBV29-1 and TRBJ2-7, with D tentatively TRBD1 or TRBD2 (6 bases each). The sequence was collected from a man in his forties in good health. The CDR3 protein is CSVEDTDGGPYEQYF. The CDR3 coding sequence is TGCAGCGTTGAAGATACGGATGGGGGGCCCTACGAGCAGTACTTC.